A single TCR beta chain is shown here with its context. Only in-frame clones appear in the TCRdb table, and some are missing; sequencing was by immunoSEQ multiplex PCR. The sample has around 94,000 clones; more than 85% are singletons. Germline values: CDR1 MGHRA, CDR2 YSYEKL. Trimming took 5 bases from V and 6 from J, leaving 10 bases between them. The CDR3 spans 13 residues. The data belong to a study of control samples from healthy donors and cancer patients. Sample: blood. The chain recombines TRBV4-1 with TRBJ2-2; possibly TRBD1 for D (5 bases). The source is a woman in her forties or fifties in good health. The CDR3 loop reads CASSTGPAGELFF. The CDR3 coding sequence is TGCGCCAGCAGCACAGGACCGGCCGGGGAGCTGTTTTTT.